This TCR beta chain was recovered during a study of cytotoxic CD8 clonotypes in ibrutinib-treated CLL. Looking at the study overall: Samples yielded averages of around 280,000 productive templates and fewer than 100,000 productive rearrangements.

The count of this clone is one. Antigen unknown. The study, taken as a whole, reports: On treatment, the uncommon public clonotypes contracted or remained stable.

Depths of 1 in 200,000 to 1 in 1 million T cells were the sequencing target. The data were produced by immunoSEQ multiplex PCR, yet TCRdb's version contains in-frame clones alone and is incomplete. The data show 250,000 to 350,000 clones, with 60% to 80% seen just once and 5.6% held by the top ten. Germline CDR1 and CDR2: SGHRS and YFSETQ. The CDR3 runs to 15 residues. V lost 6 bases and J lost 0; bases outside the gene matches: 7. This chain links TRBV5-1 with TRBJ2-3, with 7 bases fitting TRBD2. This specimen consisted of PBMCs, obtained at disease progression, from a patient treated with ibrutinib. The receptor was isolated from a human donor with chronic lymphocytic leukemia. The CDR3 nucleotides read TGCGCCAGCAAAAAATTAGCGGGTAGCACAGATACGCAGTATTTT. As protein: CASKKLAGSTDTQYF.